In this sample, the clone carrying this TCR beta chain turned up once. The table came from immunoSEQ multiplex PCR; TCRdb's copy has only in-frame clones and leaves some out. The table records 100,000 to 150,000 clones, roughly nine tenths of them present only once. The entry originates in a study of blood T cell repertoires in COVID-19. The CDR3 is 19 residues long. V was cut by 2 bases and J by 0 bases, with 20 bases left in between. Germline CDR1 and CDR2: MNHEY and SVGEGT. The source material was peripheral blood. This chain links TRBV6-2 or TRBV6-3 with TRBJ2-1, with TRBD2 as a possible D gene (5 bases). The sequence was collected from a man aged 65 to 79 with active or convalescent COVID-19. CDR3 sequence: CASSYPSGGSASSYNEQFF. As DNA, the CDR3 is TGTGCCAGCAGTTACCCCTCAGGAGGAAGCGCGAGCTCCTACAATGAGCAGTTCTTC.